The entry below describes one T cell receptor (beta chain). Its antigen target is currently unknown. Base quality data are lacking; no much larger clone is found one base away. These data belong to a study of T cell responses to AZD1222 COVID-19 vaccine (dated by TCRdb to the early 2020s). In terms of the full investigation: Because spike-specific TCR depth and breadth did not differ between the two schedules, AZD1222 recipients who got a second dose at roughly 4 weeks were pooled with those who got a second dose at roughly 12 weeks. Trial participants were enrolled by age into 18-55, 56-69 and 70-plus year subgroups, with approximately 150, 30 and 60 TCR-sequenced participants respectively. TCR sequencing covered roughly 230 trial participants: 200 to 220 given two doses of AZD1222 and 26 given two doses of MenACWY control vaccine. General findings and caveats noted by the study authors: After two AZD1222 doses, spike-specific TCR breadth and depth were significantly higher than at day 0 and than in MenACWY recipients. The 56-69-year group was small, and its depth increase did not reach significance, likely because of low power. Participants were mostly white British and included more females than males, and it was suggested by the authors that clonal diversity may have been underestimated. Because no samples from the day 14 peak response were available, repertoires could be characterized only after the peak T cell response. Reportedly, close to half of the unique spike-specific TCRs recognized epitopes lying outside the regions that are mutated in the B.1.351 and B.1.1.7 variants. Only five to seven AZD1222 recipients were SARS-CoV-2 seropositive at baseline, limiting conclusions about previously exposed vaccinees. Vaccine-associated CD4 TCRs spanned the whole spike protein, with dominant responses in regions 160-218 and 743-854.

The CDR3 runs 15 amino acids, cysteine and phenylalanine included. CDR3 DNA is the only sequence kept; it has 45 bases, read in frame from the first base. The germline V and J ends show losses of 3 bases and 6 bases respectively, and no gene match explains 10 bases of the junction. Looking up the germline V gene (reference sequence) yields CDR1 GTSNPN and CDR2 SVGIG. The sample's time point, from its label and the paper: baseline before first vaccination. Samples from vaccinated people were obtained from the UK trials COV001 and COV002, which included a single-blind randomized controlled phase 2/3 trial of AZD1222 (ChAdOx1 nCoV-19) in healthy adults. Trial participant PBMC samples were collected at day 0 and day 28 after the second dose for TCRbeta chain sequencing. The CDR3 regions of human TCRbeta chains were subjected to immunosequencing. Per the source publication's procedure: Repertoire TCRs were matched against a reference library of SARS-CoV-2-specific TCRs generated with the MIRA antigen-specificity platform. Breadth meant the fraction of unique TCRs that were SARS-CoV-2-associated, whereas depth meant the fraction of total T cells that were SARS-CoV-2-associated. Each spike-specific TCR was assigned to its reactive spike region and to a CD4 or CD8 class using the MIRA data. Log10-transformed breadth and depth values were compared by one-way ANOVA with Sidak's multiple comparisons tests. Here the immuneACCESS table is served through TCRdb, limited to in-frame sequences with V and J called. Missing clones are a known gap in these copies; in checked studies unresolved V genes cover under half, and the rest lacks a known reason. V, J and clone size are taken as reported in that table, and D and trimming were inferred from the DNA itself. The table for this sample lists about 120,000 clones; about 87% of them were counted only once. Of the sample, approximately 8.4% is held by the ten largest clones.

Sequenced material: peripheral blood, taken on day 0 of AZD1222 vaccination. Recombination linked TRBV30 to TRBJ2-3; TRBD2 matches 9 bases in the middle. This clonotype originated in an adult in good health. The nucleotides are TGTGCCTGGAGACACCGTAGCGGGAGTGCGGATACGCAGTATTTT. Translated, it reads CAWRHRSGSADTQYF.